This T cell receptor beta chain comes out of a study of spatial heterogeneity in lung cancer. Across the study: In raw reads, more than nine appearances on average were recorded for each unique TCR and UMI combination.

The time point was: sample taken at primary tumor resection. Frozen PBMC, nontumor lung or tumor provided whole RNA, which was sequenced unsorted. 72 TRACERx patients with early, untreated non-small cell lung cancer donated samples. Each molecule of TCR cDNA was tagged with one unique molecular identifier. TCRdb reanalysed the 5' RACE reads using MiXCR and keeps one entry per CDR3 protein. The repertoire includes more than 1,500 distinct CDR3 sequences, roughly 50% of them detected once, and 39% sits in the top ten. J was trimmed by 3 bases and V by 4 bases; bases with no gene match: 5. This CDR3 contains 14 residues. In germline, CDR1 is LGHDT, CDR2 YNNKEL (reference sequence).

The rearrangement links TRBV3-1 to TRBJ2-7; TRBD2 matches 8 bases. The specimen was PBMCs, collected at surgery. This TCR derives from a female donor with early-stage non-small cell lung cancer. The CDR3: CASSPSGSDYEQYF. CDR3 DNA: TGTGCCAGCAGCCCAAGCGGGAGTGACTACGAGCAGTACTTC.